This T cell receptor (beta chain) was sequenced for a study of cytomegalovirus exposure and HLA in healthy donors. This CDR3 contains 18 residues. Trimming took 1 base from V and 2 from J; bases not matched to a gene: 13. Looked up from germline, CDR1 is SGHNT and CDR2 is YENEEA. 60 Vbeta and 13 Jbeta primers were used in PCR. Profiled with immunoSEQ multiplex PCR; TCRdb holds only in-frame clones, not every one. The repertoire holds 100,000 to 150,000 clones, with around 80% as singletons. The TCR originated in a woman aged 25 to 39 in good health and CMV-seronegative. The sequenced sample consisted of PBMCs. The chain employs TRBV11-3 and TRBJ2-5; 7 bases match TRBD2. CDR3 protein: CASSLGAGAASPQETQYF. The CDR3 DNA reads TGTGCCAGCAGCTTAGGTGCGGGAGCTGCAAGCCCTCAAGAGACCCAGTACTTC.